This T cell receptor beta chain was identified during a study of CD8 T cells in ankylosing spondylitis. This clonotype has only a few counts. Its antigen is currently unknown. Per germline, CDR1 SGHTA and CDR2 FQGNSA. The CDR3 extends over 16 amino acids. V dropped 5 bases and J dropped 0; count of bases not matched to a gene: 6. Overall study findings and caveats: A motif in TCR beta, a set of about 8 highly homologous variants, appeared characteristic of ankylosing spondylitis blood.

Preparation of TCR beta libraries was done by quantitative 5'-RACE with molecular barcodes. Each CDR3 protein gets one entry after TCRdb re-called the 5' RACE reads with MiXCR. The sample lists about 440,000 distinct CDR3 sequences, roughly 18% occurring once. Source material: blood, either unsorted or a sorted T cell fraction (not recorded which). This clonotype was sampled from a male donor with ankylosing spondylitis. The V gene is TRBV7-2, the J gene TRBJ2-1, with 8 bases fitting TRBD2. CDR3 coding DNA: TGTGCCAGCAGCCTTAGCGGGATGAGCTCCTACAATGAGCAGTTCTTC. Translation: CASSLSGMSSYNEQFF.